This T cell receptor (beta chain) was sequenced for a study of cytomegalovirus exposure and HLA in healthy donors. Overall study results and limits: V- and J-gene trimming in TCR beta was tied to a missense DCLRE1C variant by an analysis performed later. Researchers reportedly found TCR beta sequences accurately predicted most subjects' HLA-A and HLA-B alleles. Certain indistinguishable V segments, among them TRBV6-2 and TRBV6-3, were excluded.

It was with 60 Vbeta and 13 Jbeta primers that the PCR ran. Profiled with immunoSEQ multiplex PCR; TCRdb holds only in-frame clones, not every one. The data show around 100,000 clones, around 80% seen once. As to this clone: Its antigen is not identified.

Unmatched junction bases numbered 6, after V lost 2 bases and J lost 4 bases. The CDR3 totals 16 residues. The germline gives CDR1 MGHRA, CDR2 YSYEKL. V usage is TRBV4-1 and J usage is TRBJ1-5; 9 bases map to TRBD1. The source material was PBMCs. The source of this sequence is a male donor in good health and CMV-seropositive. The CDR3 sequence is CASSQTTGGRNQPQHF. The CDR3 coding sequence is TGCGCCAGCAGCCAAACGACAGGGGGGAGAAATCAGCCCCAGCATTTT.